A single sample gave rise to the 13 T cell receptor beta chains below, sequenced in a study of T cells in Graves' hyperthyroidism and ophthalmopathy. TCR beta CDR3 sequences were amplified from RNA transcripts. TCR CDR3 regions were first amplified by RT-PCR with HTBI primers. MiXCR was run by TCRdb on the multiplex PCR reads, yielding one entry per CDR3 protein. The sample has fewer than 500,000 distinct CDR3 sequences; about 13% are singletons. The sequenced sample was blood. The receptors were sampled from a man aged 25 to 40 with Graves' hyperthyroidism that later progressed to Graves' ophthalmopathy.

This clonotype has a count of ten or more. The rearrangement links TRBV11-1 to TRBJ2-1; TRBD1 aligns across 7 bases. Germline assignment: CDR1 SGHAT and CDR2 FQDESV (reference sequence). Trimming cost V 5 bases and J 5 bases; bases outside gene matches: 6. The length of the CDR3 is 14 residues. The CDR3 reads CASSIHRGHNEQFF. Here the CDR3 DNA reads TGTGCCAGCAGCATCCACAGGGGCCACAATGAGCAGTTCTTC.

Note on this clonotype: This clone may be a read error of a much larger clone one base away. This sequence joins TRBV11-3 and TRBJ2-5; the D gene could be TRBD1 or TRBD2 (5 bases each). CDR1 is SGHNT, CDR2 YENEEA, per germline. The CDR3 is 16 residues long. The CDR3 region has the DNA TGTGCCAGCAGCTTGGCCCGGGACGTACGACAAGAGATCCAGTACTTC. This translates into CASSLARDVRQEIQYF.

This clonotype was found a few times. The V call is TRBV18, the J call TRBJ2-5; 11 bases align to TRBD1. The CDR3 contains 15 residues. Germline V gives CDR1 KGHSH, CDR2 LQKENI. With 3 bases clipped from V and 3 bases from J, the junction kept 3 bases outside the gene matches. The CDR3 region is CASSPRTGGKETQYF. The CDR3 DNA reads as TGTGCCAGCTCACCCCGGACAGGGGGCAAAGAGACCCAGTACTTC.

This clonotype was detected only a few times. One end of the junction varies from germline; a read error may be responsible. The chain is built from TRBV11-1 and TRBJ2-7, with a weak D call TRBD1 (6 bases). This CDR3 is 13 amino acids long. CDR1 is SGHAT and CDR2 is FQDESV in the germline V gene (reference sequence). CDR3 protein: CVSSLVRGNEQYF. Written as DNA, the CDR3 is TGTGTCAGCAGCTTGGTCAGGGGAAACGAGCAGTACTTC.

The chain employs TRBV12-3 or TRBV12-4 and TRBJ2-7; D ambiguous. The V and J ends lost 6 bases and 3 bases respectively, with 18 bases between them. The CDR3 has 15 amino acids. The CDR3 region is CASSPRRRHFYEQYF. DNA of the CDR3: TGTGCCAGCAGCCCTAGACGGAGACATTTCTACGAGCAGTACTTC.

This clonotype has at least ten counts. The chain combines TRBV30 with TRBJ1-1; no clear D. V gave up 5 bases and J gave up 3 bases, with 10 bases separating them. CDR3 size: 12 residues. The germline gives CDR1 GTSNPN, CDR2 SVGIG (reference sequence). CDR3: CAWAIGYTEAFF. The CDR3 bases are TGTGCCTGGGCGATCGGATACACTGAAGCTTTCTTT.

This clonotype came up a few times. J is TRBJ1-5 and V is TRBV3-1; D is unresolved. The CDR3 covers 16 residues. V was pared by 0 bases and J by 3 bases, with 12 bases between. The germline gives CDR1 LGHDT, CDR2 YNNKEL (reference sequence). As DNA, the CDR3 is TGTGCCAGCAGCCAAGATTGGGCCAGCCTCAATCAGCCCCAGCATTTT. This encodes CASSQDWASLNQPQHF.

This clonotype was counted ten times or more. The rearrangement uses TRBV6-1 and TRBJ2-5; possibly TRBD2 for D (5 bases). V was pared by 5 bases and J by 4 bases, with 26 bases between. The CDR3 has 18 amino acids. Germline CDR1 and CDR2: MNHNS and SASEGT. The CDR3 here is CASSTFTTNWPRGETQYF. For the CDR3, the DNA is TGTGCCAGCAGTACGTTCACAACAAATTGGCCTCGGGGAGAGACCCAGTACTTC.

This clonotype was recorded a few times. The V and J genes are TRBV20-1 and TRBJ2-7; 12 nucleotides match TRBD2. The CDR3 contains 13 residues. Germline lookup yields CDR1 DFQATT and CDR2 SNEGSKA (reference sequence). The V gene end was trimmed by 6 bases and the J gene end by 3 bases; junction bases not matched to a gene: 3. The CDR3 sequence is CSALTSGGYEQYF. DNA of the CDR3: TGCAGTGCGTTGACTAGCGGGGGCTACGAGCAGTACTTC.

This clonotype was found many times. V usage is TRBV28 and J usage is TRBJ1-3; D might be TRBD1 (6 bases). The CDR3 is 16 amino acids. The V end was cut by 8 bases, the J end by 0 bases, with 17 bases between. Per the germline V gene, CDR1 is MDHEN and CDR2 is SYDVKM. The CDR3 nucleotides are TGTGCCAGCGGGACTCAGGGGTTCCCCTCTGGAAACACCATATATTTT. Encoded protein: CASGTQGFPSGNTIYF.

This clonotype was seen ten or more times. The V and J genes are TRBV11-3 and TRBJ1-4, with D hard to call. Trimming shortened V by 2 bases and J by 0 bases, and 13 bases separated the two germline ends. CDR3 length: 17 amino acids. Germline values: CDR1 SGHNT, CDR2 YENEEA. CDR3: CASSLSLFGTTNEKLFF. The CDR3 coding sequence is TGTGCCAGCAGCTTATCGCTCTTCGGAACAACTAATGAAAAACTGTTTTTT.

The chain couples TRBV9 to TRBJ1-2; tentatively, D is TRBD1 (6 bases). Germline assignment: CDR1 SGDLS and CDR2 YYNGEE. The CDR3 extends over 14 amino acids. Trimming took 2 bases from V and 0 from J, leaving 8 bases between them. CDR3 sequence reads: CASSVAGANYGYTF. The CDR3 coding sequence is TGTGCCAGCAGCGTGGCAGGGGCTAACTATGGCTACACCTTC.

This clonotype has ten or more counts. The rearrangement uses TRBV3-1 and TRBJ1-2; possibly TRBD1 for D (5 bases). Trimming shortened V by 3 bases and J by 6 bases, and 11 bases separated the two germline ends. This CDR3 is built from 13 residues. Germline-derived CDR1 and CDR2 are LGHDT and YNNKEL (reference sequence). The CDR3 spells CASSQTAWDGYTF. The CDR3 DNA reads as TGTGCCAGCAGCCAGACAGCGTGGGATGGCTACACCTTC.